These 21 T cell receptor beta chains originate from one sample sequenced in a study of T cell clonality in common variable immunodeficiency. Only in-frame clones appear in the TCRdb table, and some are missing; sequencing was by immunoSEQ multiplex PCR. Singletons are absent from the sample, which has some 64,000 clones. What was sequenced was peripheral blood mononuclear cells. The receptors stem from a person aged 18-69 years in good health.

This clone was seen many times. The read gets to within 3 residues of the CDR3 end, and the germline J gene fills in the rest. This chain links TRBV20-1 with TRBJ1-5, with 8 bases that match TRBD1. Germline CDR1 reads DFQATT; CDR2 reads SNEGSKA (reference sequence). The V segment lost 5 bases and the J segment 2 bases; nucleotides outside the gene matches: 8. This CDR3 comprises 15 residues. CDR3 DNA (partial): TGCAGTGCTTTCACAGGGGGACGGGGCAATCAGCCC. Translating it yields CSAFTGGRGNQP. The entire CDR3 is CSAFTGGRGNQPQHF.

This clone was seen at least ten times. The DNA ends 3 residues before the CDR3 does, and the rest of the CDR3 is filled in from the germline J gene. The chain has TRBV20-1 and TRBJ1-1, with D tentatively TRBD1 (6 bases). Germline assignment: CDR1 DFQATT and CDR2 SNEGSKA (reference sequence). V was cut by 4 bases and J by 3 bases, with 6 bases left in between. This CDR3 comprises 11 residues. The sequenced CDR3 bases are TGCAGTGCTAACAGGGACACTGAA. It encodes CSANRDTE. The whole CDR3 protein reads CSANRDTEAFF.

This clone occurred many times. From the germline J gene comes the end of the CDR3, since the read stops 3 residues before it. The J gene is TRBJ2-2, the V gene TRBV19; D is undetermined. V was pared by 11 bases and J by 4 bases, with 5 bases between. CDR3 length: 10 residues. Germline lookup yields CDR1 LNHDA and CDR2 SQIVND (reference sequence). The CDR3 sequence is CAPSTGELFF. The covered CDR3 bases are TGTGCCCCGTCCACCGGGGAG.

This clone occurred a few times. The observed sequence ends 3 residues before the CDR3 terminus, with the missing tail filled in from the germline J gene. The V and J genes are TRBV2 and TRBJ2-3, with 7 bases identical to TRBD2. This CDR3 region has 18 residues. From germline, CDR1 is SNHLY and CDR2 FYNNEI. The V segment lost 3 bases and the J segment 4 bases; nucleotides outside the gene matches: 16. The CDR3 protein is CASSDAGLRELSADTQYF. The sequenced CDR3 bases are TGTGCCAGCAGTGATGCGGGGTTGCGGGAGTTAAGTGCAGATACG.

This clone was seen many times. The read comes to an end 3 residues before the CDR3 does, leaving the germline J gene to fill in the end. The rearrangement links TRBV30 to TRBJ1-1, with 7 positions matching TRBD1. V dropped 3 bases and J dropped 3; count of bases not matched to a gene: 4. This CDR3 contains 13 residues. CDR1 is GTSNPN, CDR2 SVGIG, per germline (reference sequence). The CDR3 here is CAWRVGGDTEAFF. Incomplete CDR3 DNA: TGTGCCTGGAGGGTAGGGGGCGACACTGAA.

This clone was counted many times. The read terminates 3 residues ahead of where the CDR3 ends, so the germline J gene completes it. The chain has TRBV2 and TRBJ2-3; no definite D call. Trimming removed 4 bases at V and 4 bases at J, with 9 bases between. This CDR3 is built from 13 residues. The V gene's germline CDR1 is SNHLY and CDR2 FYNNEI. The CDR3 region is CASSALDADTQYF. Partial CDR3 DNA: TGTGCCAGCAGTGCTCTAGACGCAGATACG.

This clone was picked up many times. The CDR3 end is not reached by the read, which stops 3 residues before it; the germline J gene fills it in. V gene TRBV7-6 combines with J gene TRBJ2-7, with TRBD1 identical over 7 bases. The germline V gene has CDR1 SGHVS and CDR2 FNYEAQ. The V and J ends lost 5 bases and 3 bases, in that order; junction bases with no gene match: 4. The CDR3 runs to 13 residues. The CDR3 sequence: CASSAGTVYEQYF. The DNA read from the CDR3 is TGTGCCAGCAGCGCCGGGACAGTCTACGAG.

At least ten counts were recorded for this clone. From the germline J gene comes the end of the CDR3, since the read stops 3 residues before it. The chain joins TRBV6-1 to TRBJ2-3; D is uncertain. CDR1 is MNHNS and CDR2 is SASEGT in the germline V gene. The V end lost 4 bases, the J end lost 2 bases, and 10 bases lay between the germline ends. The CDR3 covers 14 residues. The covered CDR3 bases are TGTGCCAGCAGTGTCCTATACCCCACAGATACG. Translation: CASSVLYPTDT. The whole CDR3 region reads CASSVLYPTDTQYF.

There are many counts of this clone. Read sequence stops 3 residues before the CDR3 end, and the germline J gene provides the missing end. This rearrangement joins TRBV14 to TRBJ2-7; TRBD1 matches at 8 bases. Trimming at V came to 1 base and at J to 2 bases, leaving 10 bases not matched to a gene. The germline CDR1 and CDR2 sequences are SGHDN and FVKESK. CDR3 length equals 17 residues. CDR3 DNA, as far as it was read: TGTGCCAGCAGCCAAGCTAAGGGGACGACAGGGGCCTACGAG. Amino acids: CASSQAKGTTGAYE. The whole CDR3 protein reads CASSQAKGTTGAYEQYF. The full variable domain, with the rest looked up from reference TRBV14 and TRBJ2-7, is EAGVTQFPSHSVIEKGQTVTLRCDPISGHDNLYWYRRVMGKEIKFLLHFVKESKQDESGMPNNRFLAERTGGTYSTLKVQPAELEDSGVYFCASSQAKGTTGAYEQYFGPGTRLTVT.

At least ten counts were recorded for this clone. Sequencing ends 3 residues short of the CDR3 end; the germline J gene provides the rest. This chain joins TRBV10-3 and TRBJ1-5; perhaps TRBD1 as D (5 bases). Trimming pared 2 bases from V and 3 bases from J, leaving 5 bases between. The CDR3 has 13 residues. Germline loops: CDR1 ENHRY, CDR2 SYGVKD. The sequenced part of the CDR3 DNA is TGTGCCATCAGTGAGGGGGCCAATCAGCCC. It yields the protein CAISEGANQP. The whole CDR3 reads CAISEGANQPQHF.

This clone was recorded at least ten times. Read coverage stops 3 residues before the CDR3 terminus; the germline J gene supplies the remainder. The chain combines TRBV30 with TRBJ2-7; the D gene is possibly TRBD2 (5 bases). The CDR3 loop spans 13 amino acids. The germline V and J ends were trimmed by 1 base and 2 bases, with 9 bases remaining between them. Germline V gene data show CDR1 as GTSNPN and CDR2 as SVGIG (reference sequence). CDR3 DNA (partial): TGTGCCTGGAGTGCTTCCGGGGCCTACGAG. This translates into CAWSASGAYE. The full-length CDR3 reads as CAWSASGAYEQYF.

This clone was counted only a few times. The sequenced CDR3 bases are TGTGCCAGCTCTCCCGGGACAGGTAGTAACGAG. It is translated as CASSPGTGSNE. The whole CDR3 sequence reads CASSPGTGSNEQYF. The gene calls are TRBV18 and TRBJ2-7; TRBD1 aligns across 8 bases. The observed sequence ends 3 residues before the CDR3 terminus, with the missing tail filled in from the germline J gene. CDR3 size: 14 residues. V was clipped by 6 bases and J by 5 bases; unmatched bases: 9. From germline, CDR1 is KGHSH and CDR2 LQKENI.

Ten or more counts support this clone. With the read ending 3 residues before the CDR3 end, the germline J gene is used to fill in that end. The J gene is TRBJ2-1, the V gene TRBV28; TRBD2 matches 7 bases. The junction had 13 bases not matched to a gene; V was cut back by 7 bases and J by 7 bases. CDR3 size: 15 residues. The germline V gene has CDR1 MDHEN and CDR2 SYDVKM. Partial CDR3 DNA: TGTGCCAGCAATAACGGGGGGTCTCTCGGGAATGAG. Protein sequence: CASNNGGSLGNE. The CDR3 reads in full as CASNNGGSLGNEQFF.

This clone has ten or more counts. The read stops 3 residues short of the end of the CDR3; the missing end is completed from the germline J gene. The J gene is TRBJ2-1, the V gene TRBV11-2, with D perhaps matching TRBD1 (6 bases). This CDR3 region has 14 residues. Germline V lookup: CDR1 SGHAT, CDR2 FQNNGV. V was shortened by 3 bases and J by 4 bases, with 10 bases between the two germline ends. The CDR3 here is CASSFGQIYNEQFF. The part of the CDR3 DNA that was read is TGTGCCAGCAGCTTCGGACAGATTTACAATGAG. Complete variable domain (other parts from reference TRBV11-2 and TRBJ2-1): EAGVAQSPRYKIIEKRQSVAFWCNPISGHATLYWYQQILGQGPKLLIQFQNNGVVDDSQLPKDRFSAERLKGVDSTLKIQPAKLEDSAVYLCASSFGQIYNEQFFGPGTRLTVL.

This clone was seen ten or more times. The sequence runs out 3 residues before the end of the CDR3; the remainder is reconstructed from the germline J gene. V usage is TRBV4-1 and J usage is TRBJ2-1; TRBD2 aligns across 12 bases. This CDR3 region has 15 residues. V trimming: 1 base; J trimming: 9 bases; junction bases outside the gene matches: 4. In germline, CDR1 is MGHRA, CDR2 YSYEKL. The CDR3 region is CASSQASGGAVEQFF. CDR3 DNA (partial): TGCGCCAGCAGCCAAGCTAGCGGGGGGGCCGTTGAG.

This clone was counted at least ten times. The CDR3 goes on 3 residues after the read ends, and that part is filled in from the germline J gene. This chain uses TRBV29-1 with TRBJ1-2; 7 bases match TRBD1. The CDR3 is 15 amino acids. Germline V gene data show CDR1 as SQVTM and CDR2 as ANQGSEA. V trimming: 5 bases; J trimming: 6 bases; junction bases outside the gene matches: 15. The CDR3 protein is CSVYGRGGDYNGYTF. CDR3 bases read: TGCAGCGTTTATGGTCGAGGGGGCGATTACAATGGC.

This clone occurred many times. The junction differs from germline at one of its ends, possibly a read error. The read comes to an end 3 residues before the CDR3 does, leaving the germline J gene to fill in the end. The chain uses TRBV7-2 and TRBJ2-7; TRBD2 agrees at 11 bases. This CDR3 has 14 residues. Looked up from germline, CDR1 is SGHTA and CDR2 is FQGNSA. CDR3 protein: CASSLAGGPYEQYF. CDR3 DNA (partial): TGTGCCAGCAGCCTAGCGGGGGGACCCTACGAG. The variable domain in full, with the rest retrieved from reference TRBV7-2 and TRBJ2-7, is GAGVSQSPSNKVTEKGKDVELRCDPISGHTALYWYRQSLGQGLEFLIYFQGNSAPDKSGLPSDRFSAERTGGSVSTLTIQRTQQEDSAVYLCASSLAGGPYEQYFGPGTRLTVT.

This clone was recorded many times. The read ends 3 residues before the CDR3 terminus; that terminus is restored from the germline J gene. The chain couples TRBV4-2 to TRBJ2-2, with a possible D match to TRBD1 (6 bases). V lost 0 bases and J 3 bases, leaving 14 bases between the germline ends. The germline V gene encodes CDR1 LGHNA and CDR2 YNFKEQ. The CDR3 contains 17 residues. Here the CDR3 reads CASSQDSGAADTGELFF. CDR3 DNA (partial): TGTGCCAGCAGCCAAGATTCAGGGGCCGCGGACACCGGGGAG.

Ten or more counts support this clone. With the read ending 3 residues before the CDR3 end, the germline J gene is used to fill in that end. The J gene is TRBJ2-2, the V gene TRBV7-6, with 7 bases lining up with TRBD2. The CDR3 contains 17 residues. Looked up from germline, CDR1 is SGHVS and CDR2 is FNYEAQ. Trimming removed 2 bases from V and 4 bases from J; junction bases left unmatched: 10. The sequenced CDR3 bases are TGTGCCAGCAGCTTAAAGTGGGGGGGTCCACCCACCGGGGAG. Translation gives CASSLKWGGPPTGE. The CDR3 reads in full as CASSLKWGGPPTGELFF. Full variable domain (rest looked up from reference TRBV7-6 and TRBJ2-2): GAGVSQSPRYKVTKRGQDVALRCDPISGHVSLYWYRQALGQGPEFLTYFNYEAQQDKSGLPNDRFSAERPEGSISTLTIQRTEQRDSAMYRCASSLKWGGPPTGELFFGEGSRLTVL.

This clone was found many times. The read terminates 3 residues before the CDR3 end, so the remaining end is supplied by the germline J gene. The chain carries TRBV5-1 and TRBJ2-2, with a weak D call TRBD2 (7 bases). Germline CDR1 and CDR2: SGHRS and YFSETQ. The CDR3 runs to 16 residues. V lost 1 base, J lost 3 bases, and 13 bases lay in between. The CDR3 bases that were read are TGCGCCAGCAGCTTGAGGCAGGGGAGGGACACCGGGGAG. Amino acid sequence: CASSLRQGRDTGE. The whole CDR3 sequence is CASSLRQGRDTGELFF. Full variable domain (rest looked up from reference TRBV5-1 and TRBJ2-2): KAGVTQTPRYLIKTRGQQVTLSCSPISGHRSVSWYQQTPGQGLQFLFEYFSETQRNKGNFPGRFSGRQFSNSRSEMNVSTLELGDSALYLCASSLRQGRDTGELFFGEGSRLTVL.

This clone was picked up many times. The CDR3 extends 3 residues past the end of the read, so its final part is completed from the germline J gene. The chain couples TRBV10-1 to TRBJ2-3, with D possibly being TRBD1 (6 bases). The V end lost 0 bases, the J end lost 4 bases, and 11 bases lay between the germline ends. Germline V CDR1 and CDR2: WNHNN, SYGVQD (reference sequence). The CDR3 totals 15 residues. Partial CDR3 DNA: TGCGCCAGCAGTGAGTCGGTCAGGGGAGCAGATACG. It yields the protein CASSESVRGADT. In full, the CDR3 reads CASSESVRGADTQYF.